This TCR beta chain is from a study of T cells in Graves' hyperthyroidism and ophthalmopathy. Researchers barred patients who had uncontrolled infection, other autoimmune disease, pregnancy or lactation. Diagnosis rested on symptoms, serum thyroxine and TRAb, thyroid ultrasound, and orbital computed tomography. 9.5 to 10 ml fresh peripheral blood yielded the PBMCs. This clonotype was picked up many times. Its antigen is currently unknown. Study-level points and caveats: With a median lead of about 6.9 months before onset, the model predicted ophthalmopathy.

V was clipped by 6 bases and J by 1 base, with 12 bases between them. Germline CDR1 and CDR2: MDHEN and SYDVKM. CDR3 length equals 14 residues. RNA transcripts served as the template for amplifying TCR beta CDR3 regions. First-round RT-PCR targeting the TCR CDR3 was performed with the HTBI primer set. One entry per CDR3 protein results from TCRdb running MiXCR on the multiplex PCR reads. The sample carries around 300,000 distinct CDR3 sequences, about an eighth recorded once. J is TRBJ1-1 and V is TRBV28; no definite D call. The clonotype was recovered from a woman between 40 and 50 years old with Graves' hyperthyroidism. Material for sequencing was blood. CDR3 protein: CASSSVGANTEAFF. DNA of the CDR3: TGTGCCAGCAGCTCGGTGGGCGCGAACACTGAAGCTTTCTTT.